The rows below give T cell receptor beta chains drawn from one sample of a study of shared clonotypes between healthy human individuals. TCRdb's table, derived via immunoSEQ multiplex PCR, lists solely in-frame clones and lacks some. The sample has about 690,000 clones, less than 95% seen once; the top ten hold roughly 36%. Sequencing was carried out using memory CD8+ T cells from PBMCs. The receptors derive from a man aged 18 to 29 in good health. Some clones in this sample may be carry-over from other donors' samples. Each CDR3 is given with its conserved first and last residue. Each record gives: V gene, clone size, J gene, D gene, CDR3 protein, CDR3 DNA. A D gene is named only where the DNA matches it firmly. Clone sizes are given selectively: once, few, many, or a class where the clone is expanded.

TRBV4-1	NA	TRBJ2-6	NA	CASSQVTGGANVLTF	TGCGCCAGCAGCCAAGTCACGGGCGGGGCCAACGTCCTGACTTTC
TRBV2	NA	TRBJ2-7	NA	CASARGGRAYEQYF	TGTGCCAGCGCAAGGGGAGGCAGGGCCTACGAGCAGTACTTC
TRBV6-5	NA	TRBJ2-3	TRBD2	CASSRTSGRRDTQYF	TGTGCCAGCAGTCGGACTAGCGGGAGGCGGGATACGCAGTATTTT
TRBV9	NA	TRBJ2-2	TRBD2	CASGLAETGELFF	TGTGCCTCCGGACTAGCGGAAACCGGGGAGCTGTTTTTT
TRBV11-2	NA	TRBJ2-7	NA	CASSTQTRLDEQYF	TGTGCCAGCAGTACCCAGACTAGGCTCGACGAGCAGTACTTC
TRBV30	NA	TRBJ1-6	NA	CAWSVLGGFNSPLHF	TGTGCCTGGAGTGTACTGGGGGGTTTTAATTCACCCCTCCACTTT
TRBV14	NA	TRBJ2-7	TRBD1	CASSIRDRSIYEQYF	TGTGCCAGCAGCATCCGGGACAGATCAATATACGAGCAGTACTTC
TRBV18	once	TRBJ1-1	NA	CASSLTRGPPGAFF	TGTGCCAGCTCACTAACTCGAGGACCTCCGGGGGCTTTCTTT
TRBV7-9	few	TRBJ1-5	NA	CASSSAREPQHF	TGTGCCAGCAGCTCCGCGAGAGAGCCCCAGCATTTT
TRBV27	few	TRBJ1-5	NA	CASSLLSSAGGPSRPQHF	TGTGCCAGCAGTTTACTATCCTCGGCGGGTGGGCCTTCAAGGCCCCAGCATTTT
TRBV27	NA	TRBJ1-2	TRBD1	CASSQTGVGYTF	TGTGCCAGCAGTCAGACAGGGGTCGGCTACACCTTC
TRBV9	NA	TRBJ1-3	NA	CASSVDRGNTIYF	TGTGCCAGCAGCGTAGACAGGGGAAACACCATATATTTT
TRBV6-5	medium-sized	TRBJ2-7	TRBD2	CATTSGRTYEQYF	TGTGCCACGACTAGCGGGAGGACCTACGAGCAGTACTTC
TRBV13	many	TRBJ1-1	NA	CASSSNMNTEAFF	TGTGCCAGCAGCTCCAACATGAACACTGAAGCTTTCTTT
TRBV6-1	NA	TRBJ2-7	NA	CASNPGAFYEQYF	TGTGCCAGTAACCCCGGGGCCTTCTACGAGCAGTACTTC
TRBV6-1	NA	TRBJ2-1	NA	CASSVRESSYNEQFF	TGTGCCAGCAGTGTTAGGGAGAGCTCCTACAATGAGCAGTTCTTC